A selection of T cell receptor beta chains follows, all from one sample in a study of post-analysis software for immune sequencing data. A single record per CDR3 protein comes from TCRdb applying MiXCR to the PCR reads. The sample yields a few hundred thousand distinct CDR3 sequences, around a third seen once. The source material was blood. The receptors were gathered from a girl aged 2-17 years with multiple sclerosis. The CDR3 runs from the conserved cysteine through the conserved F or W.

CSARSGTGTYEQYF | TRBJ2-7 | 14 | TRBV20-1
CASSLVAPNGDTQYF | TRBJ2-3 | 15 | TRBV7-2
CASSGQGVRKNIQYF | . | 15 | TRBV2
CASSSQGFANSPLHF | TRBJ1-6 | 15 | TRBV5-1
CSVTGAVGYGYTF | TRBJ1-2 | 13 | TRBV29-1
CASSDWGPTGYTF | TRBJ1-2 | 13 | TRBV6-1
CASSLVLAGPIRDTQYF | TRBJ2-3 | 17 | TRBV5-6
CASNARDSYNEQFF | TRBJ2-1 | 14 | TRBV6-5
CASSRQLGWEQYF | TRBJ2-5 | 13 | TRBV7-9
CASSLFPGKGINSYNEQFF | TRBJ2-1 | 19 | TRBV28
CASSHRGGGTSENEQFF | TRBJ2-1 | 17 | TRBV4-2
CASKRGPNYNSPLHF | TRBJ1-6 | 15 | TRBV6-4
CSVWSGPYEQYF | TRBJ2-7 | 12 | TRBV29-1
CASSELRQSYGYTF | TRBJ1-2 | 14 | TRBV2
CASSPSPGTRPGSTDTQYF | TRBJ2-3 | 19 | TRBV7-9
CASSLVGPGDTDTQYF | TRBJ2-3 | 16 | TRBV5-1